These 22 T cell receptor beta chains came from one sample sequenced in a study of T-cell memory formation after mild COVID-19. Each CDR3 protein is one row after TCRdb ran MiXCR on the 5' RACE reads. Of roughly 350,000 distinct CDR3 sequences in the sample, around 20% are singletons; the top ten hold around 13%. The sequenced sample consisted of PBMCs or a T cell subset sorted from them (not recorded which). The source is an adult woman who had mild COVID-19 (a few samples of this study predate the infection). Cell type and time point are not known.

There are a few counts of this clonotype. The chain combines TRBV5-5 with TRBJ2-2; 7 bases agree with TRBD2. Germline V lookup: CDR1 SGHKS, CDR2 YYEKEE (reference sequence). The CDR3 contains 16 residues. V was pared by 1 base and J by 6 bases, with 9 bases of the junction left unmatched. CDR3 in amino acids: CASSLSWGGNAGELFF. The CDR3 coding sequence is TGTGCCAGCAGCTTGTCTTGGGGGGGAAACGCCGGGGAGCTGTTTTTT.

V gene TRBV20-1 combines with J gene TRBJ2-7; 7 nucleotides agree with TRBD1. V was clipped by 5 bases and J by 0 bases; unmatched bases: 7. There are 14 residues in the CDR3. Germline CDR1 and CDR2: DFQATT and SNEGSKA (reference sequence). The CDR3 protein is CSAPDRSGSYEQYF. The CDR3, as DNA: TGCAGTGCTCCGGACAGGTCGGGCTCCTACGAGCAGTACTTC.

This chain joins TRBV29-1 and TRBJ1-1; D is undetermined. Germline V CDR1 and CDR2: SQVTM, ANQGSEA. The CDR3 totals 13 residues. The germline V and J ends were trimmed by 1 base and 1 base, with 7 bases remaining between them. The CDR3 sequence: CSVEGQPNTEAFF. For the CDR3, the DNA is TGCAGCGTTGAAGGACAACCGAACACTGAAGCTTTCTTT.

Ten or more counts support this clonotype. This sequence joins TRBV10-2 and TRBJ2-7; D assignment may be TRBD1 or TRBD2 (5 bases each). V dropped 4 bases and J dropped 0 bases, with 10 bases sitting between them. CDR1 is WSHSY, CDR2 SAAADI, per germline. This CDR3 spans 14 amino acids. DNA of the CDR3: TGCGCCAGCAGTGGGGCAGGGAGCTCCTACGAGCAGTACTTC. This translates into CASSGAGSSYEQYF.

The chain joins TRBV5-1 to TRBJ2-7; TRBD1 might be the D (6 bases). Trimming removed 4 bases at V and 4 bases at J, with 12 bases between. Germline-derived CDR1 and CDR2 are SGHRS and YFSETQ. This CDR3 region has 13 residues. The CDR3 DNA reads TGCGCCAGCAGCCGGGACAACTTGTACGAGCAGTACTTC. Residues: CASSRDNLYEQYF.

This clonotype was detected only a few times. This chain links TRBV11-2 with TRBJ2-4, with 8 bases matching TRBD2. From germline, CDR1 is SGHAT and CDR2 FQNNGV. The CDR3 runs to 18 residues. Unmatched junction bases numbered 10, after V lost 2 bases and J lost 1 base. The CDR3 spells CASSLTVRGVRAKNIQYF. CDR3 sequence (DNA): TGTGCCAGCAGCTTAACGGTGCGGGGGGTGAGGGCCAAAAACATTCAGTACTTC.

This chain connects TRBV5-1 to TRBJ2-5; 12 bases are shared with TRBD2. The CDR3 is 15 residues long. In germline, CDR1 is SGHRS, CDR2 YFSETQ. Unmatched junction bases numbered 1, after V lost 0 bases and J lost 4 bases. The DNA for the CDR3 is TGCGCCAGCAGCTTGGGGACTAGCGGGATAGAGACCCAGTACTTC. It codes for CASSLGTSGIETQYF.

The rearrangement uses TRBV20-1 and TRBJ1-4; D unresolved. This CDR3 region has 11 residues. Germline CDR1 reads DFQATT; CDR2 reads SNEGSKA (reference sequence). V dropped 0 bases and J dropped 14 bases, with 10 bases sitting between them. Here the CDR3 DNA reads TGCAGTGCTAGAGATCTGGCGTCTCTGTTTTTT. Protein sequence: CSARDLASLFF.

V usage is TRBV18 and J usage is TRBJ2-3; 8 bases fit TRBD1. Per the germline V gene, CDR1 is KGHSH and CDR2 is LQKENI. The CDR3 runs 17 residues. Trimming cost V 5 bases and J 3 bases; bases outside gene matches: 13. CDR3 loop: CASSSTWTGLGTDTQYF. The CDR3 nucleotides read TGTGCCAGCTCATCGACATGGACAGGGTTAGGAACAGATACGCAGTATTTT.

The rearrangement uses TRBV11-2 and TRBJ2-3; TRBD1 matches 7 bases. The V gene's germline CDR1 is SGHAT and CDR2 FQNNGV. The J segment lost 2 bases and the V segment lost 4 bases, leaving 6 bases of the junction unmatched. This CDR3 comprises 15 residues. The CDR3 reads CASSSYGQATDTQYF. DNA of the CDR3: TGTGCCAGCAGCTCCTACGGACAGGCCACAGATACGCAGTATTTT.

The chain is built from TRBV9 and TRBJ1-6; tentatively, D is TRBD1 (6 bases). Between the trimmed V and J ends, which lost 4 bases and 9 bases, there was a span of 8 bases. The CDR3 runs 12 residues. Germline loops: CDR1 SGDLS, CDR2 YYNGEE. In DNA, the CDR3 is TGTGCCAGCAGCCAGGGGAGTTCACCCCTCCACTTT. Protein product: CASSQGSSPLHF.

This clonotype was recorded a few times. J is TRBJ1-1 and V is TRBV30; no definite D call. Per germline, CDR1 GTSNPN and CDR2 SVGIG (reference sequence). The CDR3 consists of 13 residues. The ends were cut back, 4 bases at V and 1 base at J, with 10 bases in the middle. DNA for the CDR3: TGTGCCTGGAAGGGTCTATCGAACACTGAAGCTTTCTTT. Protein sequence: CAWKGLSNTEAFF.

This clonotype was seen more than once but under ten times. This rearrangement joins TRBV20-1 to TRBJ2-1; TRBD1 matches at 8 bases. The length of the CDR3 is 15 residues. Germline V lookup: CDR1 DFQATT, CDR2 SNEGSKA (reference sequence). J was trimmed by 0 bases and V by 7 bases; bases with no gene match: 8. The CDR3: CSVLQGAPSYNEQFF. The CDR3 bases are TGCAGTGTTCTCCAGGGGGCTCCCTCCTACAATGAGCAGTTCTTC.

This clonotype was counted only a few times. The chain carries TRBV3-1 and TRBJ1-1; 7 bases map to TRBD1. After removal of 3 bases from V and 1 base from J, the junction contained 2 bases not matched to a gene. Germline CDR1 LGHDT, CDR2 YNNKEL (reference sequence). This CDR3 is 14 amino acids long. CDR3: CASSHRQGNTEAFF. The CDR3 DNA reads as TGTGCCAGCAGCCACAGACAGGGGAACACTGAAGCTTTCTTT. Combining the CDR3 with reference TRBV3-1 and TRBJ1-1 gives the whole variable domain DTAVSQTPKYLVTQMGNDKSIKCEQNLGHDTMYWYKQDSKKFLKIMFSYNNKELIINETVPNRFSPKSPDKAHLNLHINSLELGDSAVYFCASSHRQGNTEAFFGQGTRLTVV.

This chain links TRBV20-1 with TRBJ1-5, with D hard to call. V was cut by 1 base and J by 7 bases, with 8 bases left in between. The germline gives CDR1 DFQATT, CDR2 SNEGSKA (reference sequence). The CDR3 loop spans 12 amino acids. CDR3 in DNA: TGCAGTGCTAGAGCCGCGGAACAGCCCCAGCATTTT. This encodes CSARAAEQPQHF.

The J gene is TRBJ1-1, the V gene TRBV28; 7 bases fit TRBD1. Germline assignment: CDR1 MDHEN and CDR2 SYDVKM. This CDR3 comprises 13 residues. The V gene end was trimmed by 8 bases and the J gene end by 4 bases; junction bases not matched to a gene: 7. The CDR3 loop reads CASEGTDSTEAFF. The CDR3 DNA follows: TGTGCCAGCGAAGGGACAGATAGCACTGAAGCTTTCTTT.

The V call is TRBV12-3 or TRBV12-4, the J call TRBJ1-3, with D unresolved. Trimming shortened V by 3 bases and J by 0 bases, and 6 bases separated the two germline ends. This CDR3 has 14 residues. The CDR3 spells CASSFQSSGNTIYF. For the CDR3, the DNA is TGTGCCAGCAGTTTTCAGAGCTCTGGAAACACCATATATTTT.

The table lists this clonotype with a few counts. This chain joins TRBV7-3 and TRBJ2-2; TRBD1 aligns across 8 bases. V lost 7 bases and J lost 6; bases outside the gene matches: 13. The germline CDR1 and CDR2 sequences are SGHTA and FQGTGA. The CDR3 is 16 amino acids. As DNA, the CDR3 is TGTGCCAGCACCCTCGGGCCAGGGGGCTGGTCCGGGGAGCTGTTTTTT. Translating it yields CASTLGPGGWSGELFF.

This clonotype came up many times. V gene TRBV20-1 combines with J gene TRBJ2-5, with TRBD1 matching over 8 bases. From germline, CDR1 is DFQATT and CDR2 SNEGSKA (reference sequence). This CDR3 is 13 amino acids long. J gave up 5 bases and V 1 base, and 3 bases lay outside the gene matches. This CDR3 reads CSARVQGVETQYF. The CDR3 bases are TGCAGTGCTAGAGTACAGGGGGTTGAGACCCAGTACTTC.

The rearrangement uses TRBV6-5 and TRBJ2-1, with a possible D match to TRBD2 (5 bases). CDR3 size: 17 residues. V was cut by 1 base and J by 0 bases, with 13 bases left in between. Germline values: CDR1 MNHEY, CDR2 SVGAGI. The CDR3 reads CASSYLGSGTSYNEQFF. CDR3 bases: TGTGCCAGCAGTTACTTAGGAAGCGGTACCTCCTACAATGAGCAGTTCTTC.

The chain recombines TRBV6-1 with TRBJ2-1; D tentatively reads TRBD1 or TRBD2 (5 bases each). The V gene lost 4 bases and the J gene lost 9 bases, with 13 bases spanning the gap. Looked up from germline, CDR1 is MNHNS and CDR2 is SASEGT. The CDR3 extends over 13 amino acids. The CDR3 region is CASSGSGTFEQFF. The CDR3 region has the DNA TGTGCCAGCAGTGGTTCCGGGACCTTTGAGCAGTTCTTC.

CDR3 coding DNA: TGTGCCACGTGGGACGGGTACGGATACGAGCAGTACTTC. Protein: CATWDGYGYEQYF. The chain couples TRBV24-1 to TRBJ2-7; D is possibly TRBD1 or TRBD2 (5 bases each). Trimming removed 10 bases at V and 4 bases at J, with 16 bases between. The CDR3 has 13 residues. Germline CDR1 KGHDR, CDR2 SFDVKD.